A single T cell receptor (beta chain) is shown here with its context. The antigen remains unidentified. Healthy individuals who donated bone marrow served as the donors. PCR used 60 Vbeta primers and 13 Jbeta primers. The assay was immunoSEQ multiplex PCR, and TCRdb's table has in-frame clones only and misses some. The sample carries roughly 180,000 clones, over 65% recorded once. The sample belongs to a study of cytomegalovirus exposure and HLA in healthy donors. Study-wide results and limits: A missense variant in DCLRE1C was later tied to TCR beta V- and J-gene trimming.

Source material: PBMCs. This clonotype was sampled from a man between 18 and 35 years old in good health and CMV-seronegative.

The CDR3 DNA reads as TGTGCCAGCAGCTCAAGGGCCCAGGGGAACACTGAAGCTTTCTTT. It specifies CASSSRAQGNTEAFF. This sequence joins TRBV11-3 and TRBJ1-1; possibly TRBD1 for D (5 bases). Per germline, CDR1 SGHNT and CDR2 YENEEA. CDR3 length equals 15 residues. Trimming removed 4 bases from V and 1 base from J, with 13 bases in between.